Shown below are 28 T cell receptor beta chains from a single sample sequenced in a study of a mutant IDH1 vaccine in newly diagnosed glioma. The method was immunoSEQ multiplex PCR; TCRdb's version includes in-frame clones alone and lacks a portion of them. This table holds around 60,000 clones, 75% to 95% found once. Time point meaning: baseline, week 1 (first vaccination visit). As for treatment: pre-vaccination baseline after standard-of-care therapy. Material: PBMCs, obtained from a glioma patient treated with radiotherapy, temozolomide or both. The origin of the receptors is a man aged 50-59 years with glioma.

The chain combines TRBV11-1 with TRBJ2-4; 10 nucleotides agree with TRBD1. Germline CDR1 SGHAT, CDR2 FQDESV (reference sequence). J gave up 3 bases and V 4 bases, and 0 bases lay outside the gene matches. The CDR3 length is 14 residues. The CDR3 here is CASSWTGGKNIQYF. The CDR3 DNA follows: TGTGCCAGCAGCTGGACAGGGGGCAAAAACATTCAGTACTTC.

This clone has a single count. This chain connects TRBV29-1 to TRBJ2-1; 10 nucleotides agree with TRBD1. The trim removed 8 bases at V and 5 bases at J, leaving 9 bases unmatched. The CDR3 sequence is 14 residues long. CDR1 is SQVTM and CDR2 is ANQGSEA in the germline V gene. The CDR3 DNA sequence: TGCAGCATCTGGAGGGGGACAGGGGACAATGAGCAGTTCTTC. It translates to CSIWRGTGDNEQFF.

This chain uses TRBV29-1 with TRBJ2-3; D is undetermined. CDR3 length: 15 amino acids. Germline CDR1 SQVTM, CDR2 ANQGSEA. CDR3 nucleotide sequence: TGCAGTCAAAACTTGGGCATTTACCTCCCAGATACGCAGTATTTT. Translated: CSQNLGIYLPDTQYF.

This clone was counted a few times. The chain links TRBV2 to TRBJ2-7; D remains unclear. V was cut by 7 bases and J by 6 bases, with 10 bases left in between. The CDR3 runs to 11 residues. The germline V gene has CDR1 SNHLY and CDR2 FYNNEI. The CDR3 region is CASTAQFEQYF. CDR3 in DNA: TGTGCCAGCACCGCCCAGTTCGAGCAGTACTTC. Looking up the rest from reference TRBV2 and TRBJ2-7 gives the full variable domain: EPEVTQTPSHQVTQMGQEVILRCVPISNHLYFYWYRQILGQKVEFLVSFYNNEISEKSEIFDDQFSVERPDGSNFTLKIRSTKLEDSAMYFCASTAQFEQYFGPGTRLTVT.

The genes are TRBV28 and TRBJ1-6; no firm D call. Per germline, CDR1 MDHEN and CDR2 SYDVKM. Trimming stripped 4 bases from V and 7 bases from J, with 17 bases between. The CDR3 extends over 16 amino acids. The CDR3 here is CASSSRWSSPNSPLHF. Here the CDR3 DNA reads TGTGCCAGCAGTTCGCGATGGTCCAGCCCCAATTCACCCCTCCACTTT.

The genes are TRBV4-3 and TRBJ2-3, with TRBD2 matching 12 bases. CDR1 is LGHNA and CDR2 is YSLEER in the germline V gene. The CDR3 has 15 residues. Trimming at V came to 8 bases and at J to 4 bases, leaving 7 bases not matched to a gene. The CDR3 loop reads CASSTSGGVADTQYF. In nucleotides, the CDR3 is TGCGCCAGCTCGACTAGCGGGGGTGTTGCAGATACGCAGTATTTT.

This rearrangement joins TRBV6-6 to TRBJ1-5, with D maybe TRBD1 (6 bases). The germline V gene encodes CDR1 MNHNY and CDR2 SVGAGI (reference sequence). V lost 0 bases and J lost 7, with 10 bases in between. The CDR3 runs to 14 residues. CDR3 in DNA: TGTGCCAGCAGTTACTCGAAGGGGGGACAGCCCCAGCATTTT. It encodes CASSYSKGGQPQHF.

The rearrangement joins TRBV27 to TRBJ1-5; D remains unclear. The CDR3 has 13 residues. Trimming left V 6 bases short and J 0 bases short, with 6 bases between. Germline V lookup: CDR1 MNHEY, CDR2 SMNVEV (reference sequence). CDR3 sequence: CASRLYSNQPQHF. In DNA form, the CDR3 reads TGTGCCAGCAGGCTGTATAGCAATCAGCCCCAGCATTTT.

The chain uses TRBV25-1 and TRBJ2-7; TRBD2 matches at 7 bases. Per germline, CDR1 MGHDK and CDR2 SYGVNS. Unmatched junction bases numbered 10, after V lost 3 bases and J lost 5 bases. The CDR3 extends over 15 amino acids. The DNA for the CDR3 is TGTGCCAGCAGTGATGCGGCGGGAGTTAGGCACGAGCAGTACTTC. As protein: CASSDAAGVRHEQYF.

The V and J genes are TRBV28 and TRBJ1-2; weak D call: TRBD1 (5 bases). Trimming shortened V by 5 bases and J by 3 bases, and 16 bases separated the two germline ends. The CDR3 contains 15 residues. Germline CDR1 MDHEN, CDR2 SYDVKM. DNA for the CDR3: TGTGCCAGCAGTCCCCGAGCGGGGGGAGACTATGGCTACACCTTC. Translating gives CASSPRAGGDYGYTF.

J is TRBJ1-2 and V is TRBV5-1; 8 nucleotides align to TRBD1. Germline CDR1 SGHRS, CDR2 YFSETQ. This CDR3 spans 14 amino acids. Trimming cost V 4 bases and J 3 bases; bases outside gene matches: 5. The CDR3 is CASSATQGDYGYTF. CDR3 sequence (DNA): TGCGCCAGCAGCGCAACACAGGGGGACTATGGCTACACCTTC.

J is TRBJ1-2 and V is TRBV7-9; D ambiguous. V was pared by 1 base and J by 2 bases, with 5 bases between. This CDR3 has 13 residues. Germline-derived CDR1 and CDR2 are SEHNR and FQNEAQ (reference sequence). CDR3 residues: CASSLGRNYGYTF. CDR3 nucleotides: TGTGCCAGCAGCTTAGGTCGAAACTATGGCTACACCTTC.

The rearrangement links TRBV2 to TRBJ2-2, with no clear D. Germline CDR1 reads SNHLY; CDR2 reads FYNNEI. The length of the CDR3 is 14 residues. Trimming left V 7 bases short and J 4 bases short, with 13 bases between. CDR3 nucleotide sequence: TGTGCCAGCACCCAAATCGGCTCCACCGGGGAGCTGTTTTTT. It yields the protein CASTQIGSTGELFF.

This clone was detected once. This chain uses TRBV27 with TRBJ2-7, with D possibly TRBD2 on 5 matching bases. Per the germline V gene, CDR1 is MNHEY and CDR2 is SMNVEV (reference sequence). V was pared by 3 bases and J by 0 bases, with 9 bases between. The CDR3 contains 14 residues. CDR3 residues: CASSFGLSSYEQYF. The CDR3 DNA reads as TGTGCCAGCAGTTTTGGACTGAGCTCCTACGAGCAGTACTTC.

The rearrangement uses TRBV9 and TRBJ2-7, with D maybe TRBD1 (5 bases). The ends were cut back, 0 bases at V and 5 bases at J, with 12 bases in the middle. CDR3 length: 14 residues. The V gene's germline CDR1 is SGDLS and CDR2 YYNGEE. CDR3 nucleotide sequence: TGTGCCAGCAGCGTAGAGGCCAGGGAACACGAGCAGTACTTC. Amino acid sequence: CASSVEAREHEQYF.

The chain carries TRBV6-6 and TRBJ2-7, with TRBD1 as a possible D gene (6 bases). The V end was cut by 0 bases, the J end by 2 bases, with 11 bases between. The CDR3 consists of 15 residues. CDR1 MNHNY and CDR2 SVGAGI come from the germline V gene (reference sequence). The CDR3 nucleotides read TGTGCCAGCAGTTACTCACAGGGTCCCCCCTACGAGCAGTACTTC. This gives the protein CASSYSQGPPYEQYF.

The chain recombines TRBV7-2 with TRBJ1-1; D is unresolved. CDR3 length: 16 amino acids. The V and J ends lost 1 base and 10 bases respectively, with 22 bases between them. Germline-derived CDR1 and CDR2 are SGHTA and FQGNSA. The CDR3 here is CASSLEWPELKTGAFF. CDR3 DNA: TGTGCCAGCAGCTTAGAGTGGCCCGAACTGAAAACCGGAGCTTTCTTT.

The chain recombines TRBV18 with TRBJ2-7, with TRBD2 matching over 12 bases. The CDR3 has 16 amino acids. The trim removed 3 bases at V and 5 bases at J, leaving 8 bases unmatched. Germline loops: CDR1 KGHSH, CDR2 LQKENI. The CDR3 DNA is TGTGCCAGCTCACCGGGACTAGCGGGCCAGGCCCACGAGCAGTACTTC. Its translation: CASSPGLAGQAHEQYF.

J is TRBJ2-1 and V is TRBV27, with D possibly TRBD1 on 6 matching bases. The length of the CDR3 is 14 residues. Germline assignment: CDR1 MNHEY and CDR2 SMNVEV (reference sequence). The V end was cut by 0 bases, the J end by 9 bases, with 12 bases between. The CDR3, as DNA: TGTGCCAGCAGTTTATCGGGGGCTAGCACTGAGCAGTTCTTC. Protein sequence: CASSLSGASTEQFF.

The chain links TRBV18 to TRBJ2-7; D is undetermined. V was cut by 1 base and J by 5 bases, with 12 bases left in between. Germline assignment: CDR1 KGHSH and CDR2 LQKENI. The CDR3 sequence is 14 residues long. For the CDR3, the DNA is TGTGCCAGCTCACCACAACCGTTGGGTGACGAGCAGTACTTC. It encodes CASSPQPLGDEQYF.

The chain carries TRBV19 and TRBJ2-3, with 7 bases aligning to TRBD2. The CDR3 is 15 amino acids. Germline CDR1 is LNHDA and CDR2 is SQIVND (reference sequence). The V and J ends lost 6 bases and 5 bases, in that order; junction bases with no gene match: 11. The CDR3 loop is CASRSTAGALDTQYF. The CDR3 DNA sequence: TGTGCCAGTAGGTCGACGGCGGGAGCTTTAGATACGCAGTATTTT.

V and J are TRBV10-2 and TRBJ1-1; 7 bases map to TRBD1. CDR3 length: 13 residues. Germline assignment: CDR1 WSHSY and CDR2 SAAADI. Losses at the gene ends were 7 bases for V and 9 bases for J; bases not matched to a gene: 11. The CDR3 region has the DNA TGCGCCAGCACTCGGAGGGGGACAGAGAAAGCTTTCTTT. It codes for CASTRRGTEKAFF.

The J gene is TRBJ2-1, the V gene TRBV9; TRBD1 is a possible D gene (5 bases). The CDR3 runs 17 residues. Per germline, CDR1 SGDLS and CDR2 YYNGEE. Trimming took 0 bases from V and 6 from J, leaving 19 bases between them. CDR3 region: CASSVDQGPSTINEQFF. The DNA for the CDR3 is TGTGCCAGCAGCGTAGACCAGGGCCCTTCTACGATCAATGAGCAGTTCTTC.

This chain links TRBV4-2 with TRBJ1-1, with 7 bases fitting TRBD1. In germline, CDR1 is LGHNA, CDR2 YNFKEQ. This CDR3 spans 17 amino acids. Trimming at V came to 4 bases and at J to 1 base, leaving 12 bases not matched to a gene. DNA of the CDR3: TGTGCCAGCAGCCCTGGAGGGGGCAGTACCCCGAACACTGAAGCTTTCTTT. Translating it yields CASSPGGGSTPNTEAFF.

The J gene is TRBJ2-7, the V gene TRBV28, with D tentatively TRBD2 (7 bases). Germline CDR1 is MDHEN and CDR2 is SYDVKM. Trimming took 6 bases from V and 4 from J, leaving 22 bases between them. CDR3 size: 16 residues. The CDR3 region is CASRLSGVGGGYEQYF. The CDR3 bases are TGTGCCAGCAGGCTCTCGGGTGTGGGAGGGGGTTACGAGCAGTACTTC. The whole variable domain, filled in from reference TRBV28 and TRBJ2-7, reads DVKVTQSSRYLVKRTGEKVFLECVQDMDHENMFWYRQDPGLGLRLIYFSYDVKMKEKGDIPEGYSVSREKKERFSLILESASTNQTSMYLCASRLSGVGGGYEQYFGPGTRLTVT.

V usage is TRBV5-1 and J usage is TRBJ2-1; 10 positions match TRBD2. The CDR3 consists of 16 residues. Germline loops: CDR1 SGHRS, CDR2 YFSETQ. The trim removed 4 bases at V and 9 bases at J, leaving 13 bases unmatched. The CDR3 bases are TGCGCCAGCAGCCCGAGACGGGGACTAGCGTTCCCTGAGCAGTTCTTC. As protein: CASSPRRGLAFPEQFF.

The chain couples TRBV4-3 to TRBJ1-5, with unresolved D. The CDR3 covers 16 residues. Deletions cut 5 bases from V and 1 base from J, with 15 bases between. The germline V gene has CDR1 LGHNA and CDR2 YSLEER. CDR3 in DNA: TGCGCCAGCAGCTGGAGTTGGGCAGAAAGCAATCAGCCCCAGCATTTT. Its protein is CASSWSWAESNQPQHF.

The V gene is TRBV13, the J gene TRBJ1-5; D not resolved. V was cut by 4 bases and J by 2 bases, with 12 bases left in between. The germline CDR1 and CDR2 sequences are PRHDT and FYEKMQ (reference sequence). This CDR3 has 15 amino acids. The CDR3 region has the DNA TGTGCCAGCAGCTCCCGTCGCTGGGGCAATCAGCCCCAGCATTTT. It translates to CASSSRRWGNQPQHF. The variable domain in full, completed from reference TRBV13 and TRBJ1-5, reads AAGVIQSPRHLIKEKRETATLKCYPIPRHDTVYWYQQGPGQDPQFLISFYEKMQSDKGSIPDRFSAQQFSDYHSELNMSSLELGDSALYFCASSSRRWGNQPQHFGDGTRLSIL.